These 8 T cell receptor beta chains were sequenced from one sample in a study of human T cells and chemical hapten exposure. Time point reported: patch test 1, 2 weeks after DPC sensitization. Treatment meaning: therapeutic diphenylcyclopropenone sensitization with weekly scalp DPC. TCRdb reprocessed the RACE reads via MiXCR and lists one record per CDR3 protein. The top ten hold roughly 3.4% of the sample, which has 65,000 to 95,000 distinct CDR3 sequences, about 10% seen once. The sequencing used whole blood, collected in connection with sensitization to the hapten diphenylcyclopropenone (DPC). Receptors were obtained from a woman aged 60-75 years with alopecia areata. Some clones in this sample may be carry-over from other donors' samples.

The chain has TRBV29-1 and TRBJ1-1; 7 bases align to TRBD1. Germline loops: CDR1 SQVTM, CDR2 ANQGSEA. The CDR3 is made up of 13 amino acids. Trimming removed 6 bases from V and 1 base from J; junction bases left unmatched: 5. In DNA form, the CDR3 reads TGCAGCGTCGTAGGGACAGCGAACACTGAAGCTTTCTTT. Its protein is CSVVGTANTEAFF. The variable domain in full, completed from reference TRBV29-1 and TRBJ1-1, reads SAVISQKPSRDICQRGTSLTIQCQVDSQVTMMFWYRQQPGQSLTLIATANQGSEATYESGFVIDKFPISRPNLTFSTLTVSNMSPEDSSIYLCSVVGTANTEAFFGQGTRLTVV.

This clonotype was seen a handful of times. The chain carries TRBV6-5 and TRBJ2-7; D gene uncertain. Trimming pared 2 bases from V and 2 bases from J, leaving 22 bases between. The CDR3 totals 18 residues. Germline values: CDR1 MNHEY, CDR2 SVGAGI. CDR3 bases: TGTGCCAGCAGTTACCCCGGTCAGGTCTCGCAGGTGGCCTACGAGCAGTACTTC. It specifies CASSYPGQVSQVAYEQYF.

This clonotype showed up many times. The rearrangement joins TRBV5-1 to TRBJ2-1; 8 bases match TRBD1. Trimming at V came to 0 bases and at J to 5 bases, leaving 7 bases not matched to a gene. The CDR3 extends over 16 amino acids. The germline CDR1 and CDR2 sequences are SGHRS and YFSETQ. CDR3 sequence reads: CASSLAGGTGHNEQFF. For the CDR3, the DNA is TGCGCCAGCAGCTTGGCCGGAGGGACAGGACACAATGAGCAGTTCTTC.

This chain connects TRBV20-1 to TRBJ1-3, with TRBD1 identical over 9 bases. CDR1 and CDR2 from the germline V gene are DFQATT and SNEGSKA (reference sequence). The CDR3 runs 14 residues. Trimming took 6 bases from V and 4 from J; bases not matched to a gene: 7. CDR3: CSAIRGTGGNTIYF. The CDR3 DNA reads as TGCAGTGCCATTCGTGGGACAGGGGGAAACACCATATATTTT.

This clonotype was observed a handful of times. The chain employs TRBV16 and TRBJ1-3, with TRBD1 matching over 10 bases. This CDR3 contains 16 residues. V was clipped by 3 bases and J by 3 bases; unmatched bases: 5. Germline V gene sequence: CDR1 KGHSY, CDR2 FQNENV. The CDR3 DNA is TGTGCCAGCAGCCATCGAGACAGGGGGCGTGGAAACACCATATATTTT. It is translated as CASSHRDRGRGNTIYF.

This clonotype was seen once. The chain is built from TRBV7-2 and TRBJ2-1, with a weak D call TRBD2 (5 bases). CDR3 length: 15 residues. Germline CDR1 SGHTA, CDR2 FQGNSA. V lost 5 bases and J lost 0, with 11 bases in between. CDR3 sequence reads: CASSPSGHSYNEQFF. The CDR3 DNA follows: TGTGCCAGCAGCCCGAGCGGCCACTCCTACAATGAGCAGTTCTTC.

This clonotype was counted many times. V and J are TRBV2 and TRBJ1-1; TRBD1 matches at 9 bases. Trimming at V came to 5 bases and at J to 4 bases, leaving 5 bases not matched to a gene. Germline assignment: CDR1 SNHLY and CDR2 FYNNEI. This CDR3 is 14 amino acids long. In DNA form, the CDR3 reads TGTGCCAGCAGTAAAGACAGGGGGGGCACTGAAGCTTTCTTT. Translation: CASSKDRGGTEAFF.

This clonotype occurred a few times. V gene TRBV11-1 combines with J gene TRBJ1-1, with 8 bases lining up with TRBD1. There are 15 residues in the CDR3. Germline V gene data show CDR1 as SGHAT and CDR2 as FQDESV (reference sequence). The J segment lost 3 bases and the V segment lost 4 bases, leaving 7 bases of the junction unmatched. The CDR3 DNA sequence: TGTGCCAGCAGCTCCCAGGACAGGGCCGACACTGAAGCTTTCTTT. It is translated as CASSSQDRADTEAFF. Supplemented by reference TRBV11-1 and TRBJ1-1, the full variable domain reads EAEVAQSPRYKITEKSQAVAFWCDPISGHATLYWYRQILGQGPELLVQFQDESVVDDSQLPKDRFSAERLKGVDSTLKIQPAELGDSAMYLCASSSQDRADTEAFFGQGTRLTVV.